Following are 3 T cell receptor beta chains from one sample sequenced in a study of T cells in Graves' hyperthyroidism and ophthalmopathy. RNA transcripts gave rise to amplified TCR beta CDR3 regions. HTBI primers were the set used in a first-round RT-PCR of the TCR CDR3. From the multiplex PCR reads, TCRdb called clonotypes with MiXCR, one entry per CDR3 protein. The sample lists 250,000 to 300,000 distinct CDR3 sequences, less than 15% occurring once. Sequencing input: blood. The source is a woman between 40 and 55 years old with Graves' hyperthyroidism that later progressed to Graves' ophthalmopathy.

This clonotype was counted at least ten times. The rearrangement links TRBV3-1 to TRBJ2-7; TRBD2 agrees at 15 bases. CDR1 is LGHDT, CDR2 YNNKEL, per germline (reference sequence). Unmatched junction bases numbered 3, after V lost 2 bases and J lost 7 bases. The CDR3 contains 15 residues. CDR3 nucleotides: TGTGCCAGCAGCCAAACCGGGACTAGCGGGAGGGAGCAGTACTTC. This sequence encodes CASSQTGTSGREQYF.

This clonotype was detected ten times or more. The J gene is TRBJ2-2, the V gene TRBV28, with D perhaps being TRBD1 or TRBD2 (5 bases each). The germline V and J ends were trimmed by 3 bases and 1 base, with 12 bases remaining between them. The V gene's germline CDR1 is MDHEN and CDR2 SYDVKM. The CDR3 is 16 amino acids. The chain's CDR3 is CASSFWDPRNTGELFF. The CDR3 DNA reads as TGTGCCAGCAGTTTCTGGGACCCAAGGAACACCGGGGAGCTGTTTTTT.

The chain has TRBV6-2 or TRBV6-3 and TRBJ2-7, with D maybe TRBD2 (5 bases). The CDR3 spans 12 residues. Germline CDR1 and CDR2: MNHEY and SVGEGT. V was cut by 2 bases and J by 3 bases, with 5 bases left in between. In DNA, the CDR3 is TGTGCCAGCAGTTACGACTACTACGAGCAGTACTTC. Protein product: CASSYDYYEQYF.